The clone carrying this T cell receptor beta chain was found a few times. The antigen remains undetermined. These data belong to a study of naive and memory T cell subsets. Study-level points and caveats: Far more TCRs reportedly came from tuberculin skin test site biopsies.

Treatment indicated: skin biopsy from PPD injection site in Mantoux-positive individual. The library had UMIs added by 3' ligation of an oligonucleotide to TCR cDNA. Ligated cDNA underwent four rounds of PCR with nested alpha and beta constant region primers and SP2. Alpha and beta constant region primers primed reverse transcription for blood and skin samples. MiXCR, applied by TCRdb to the UMI-ligation and nested PCR reads, yields one record per CDR3 protein. The table shows around 20,000 distinct CDR3 sequences, with roughly 5.5% occurring only once. The germline V gene encodes CDR1 SGHAT and CDR2 FQNNGV. Germline trimming cut 0 bases from V and 8 bases from J; bases unmatched to any gene: 3. The CDR3 sequence is 14 residues long.

Specimen: skin, collected from a tuberculin skin test site. This chain joins TRBV11-2 and TRBJ2-1; TRBD2 aligns across 8 bases. This sequence was found in an adult in good health. This CDR3 is CASSLDRGGDEQFF. The CDR3 nucleotides read TGTGCCAGCAGCTTAGATCGGGGGGGGGATGAGCAGTTCTTC.